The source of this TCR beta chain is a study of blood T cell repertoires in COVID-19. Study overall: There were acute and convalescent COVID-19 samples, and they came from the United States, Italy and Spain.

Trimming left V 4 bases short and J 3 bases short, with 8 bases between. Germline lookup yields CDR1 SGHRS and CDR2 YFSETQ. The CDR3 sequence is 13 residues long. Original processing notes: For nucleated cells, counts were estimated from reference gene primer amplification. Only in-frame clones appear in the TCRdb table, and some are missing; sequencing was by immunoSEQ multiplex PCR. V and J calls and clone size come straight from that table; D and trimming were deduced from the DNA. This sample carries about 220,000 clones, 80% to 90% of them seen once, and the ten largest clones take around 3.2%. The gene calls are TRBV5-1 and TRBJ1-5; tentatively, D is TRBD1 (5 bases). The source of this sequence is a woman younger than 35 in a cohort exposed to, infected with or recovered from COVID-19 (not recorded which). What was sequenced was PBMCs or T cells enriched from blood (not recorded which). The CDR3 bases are TGCGCCAGCAGCCCGGGGGACAATCAGCCCCAGCATTTT. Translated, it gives CASSPGDNQPQHF.